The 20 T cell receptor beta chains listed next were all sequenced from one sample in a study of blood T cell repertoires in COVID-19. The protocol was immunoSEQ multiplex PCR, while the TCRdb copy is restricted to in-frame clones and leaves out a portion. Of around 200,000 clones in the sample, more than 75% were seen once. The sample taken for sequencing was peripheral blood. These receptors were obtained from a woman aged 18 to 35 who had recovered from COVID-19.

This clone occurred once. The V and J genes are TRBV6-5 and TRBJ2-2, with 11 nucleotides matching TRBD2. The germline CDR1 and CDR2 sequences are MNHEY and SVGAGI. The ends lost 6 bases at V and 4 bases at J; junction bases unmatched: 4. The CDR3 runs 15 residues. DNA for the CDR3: TGTGCCAGCAGAAAGACTAGCGGGGTCACCGGGGAGCTGTTTTTT. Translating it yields CASRKTSGVTGELFF.

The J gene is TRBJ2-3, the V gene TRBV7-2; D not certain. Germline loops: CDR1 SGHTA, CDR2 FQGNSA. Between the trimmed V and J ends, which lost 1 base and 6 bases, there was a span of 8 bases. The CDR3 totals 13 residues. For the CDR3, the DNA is TGTGCCAGCAGCTTAGATCCCTCCGATACGCAGTATTTT. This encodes CASSLDPSDTQYF.

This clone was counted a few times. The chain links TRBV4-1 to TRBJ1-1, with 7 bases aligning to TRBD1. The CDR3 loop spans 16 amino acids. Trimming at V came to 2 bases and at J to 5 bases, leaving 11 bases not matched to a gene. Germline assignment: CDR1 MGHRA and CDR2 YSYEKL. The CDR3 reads CASSQQAQGGVTEAFF. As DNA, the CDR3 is TGCGCCAGCAGCCAACAAGCCCAGGGGGGAGTAACTGAAGCTTTCTTT.

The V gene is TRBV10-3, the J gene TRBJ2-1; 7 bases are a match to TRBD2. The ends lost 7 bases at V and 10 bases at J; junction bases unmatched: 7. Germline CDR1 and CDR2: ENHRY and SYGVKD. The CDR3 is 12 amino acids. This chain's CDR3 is CAIMAGAGEQFF. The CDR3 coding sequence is TGTGCCATCATGGCCGGAGCGGGAGAGCAGTTCTTC.

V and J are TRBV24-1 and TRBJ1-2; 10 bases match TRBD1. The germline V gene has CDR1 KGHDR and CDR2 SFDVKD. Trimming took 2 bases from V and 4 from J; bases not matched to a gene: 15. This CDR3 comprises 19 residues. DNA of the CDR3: TGTGCCACCAGTGATTCAAGGCCCGGGACAGGGGATGATTTCTATGGCTACACCTTC. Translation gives CATSDSRPGTGDDFYGYTF.

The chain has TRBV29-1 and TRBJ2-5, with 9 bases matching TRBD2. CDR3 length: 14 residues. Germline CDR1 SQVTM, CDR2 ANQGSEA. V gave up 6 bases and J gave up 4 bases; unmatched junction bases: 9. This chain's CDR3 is CSVKTSGQRETQYF. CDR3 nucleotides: TGCAGCGTCAAGACTAGCGGCCAGCGAGAGACCCAGTACTTC.

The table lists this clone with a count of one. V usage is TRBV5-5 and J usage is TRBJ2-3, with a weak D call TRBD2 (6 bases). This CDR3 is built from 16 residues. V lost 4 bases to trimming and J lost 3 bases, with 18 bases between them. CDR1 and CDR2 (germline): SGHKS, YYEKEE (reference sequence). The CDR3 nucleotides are TGTGCCAGCAGCCCCGGCCCCGTAGGAGGGACAGATACGCAGTATTTT. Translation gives CASSPGPVGGTDTQYF.

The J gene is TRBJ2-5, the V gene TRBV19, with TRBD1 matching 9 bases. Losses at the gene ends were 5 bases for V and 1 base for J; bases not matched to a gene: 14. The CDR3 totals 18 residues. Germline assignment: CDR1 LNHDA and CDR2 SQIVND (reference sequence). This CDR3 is CASSSPGTGNGPQETQYF. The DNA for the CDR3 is TGTGCCAGTAGTTCCCCCGGGACAGGGAATGGACCCCAAGAGACCCAGTACTTC. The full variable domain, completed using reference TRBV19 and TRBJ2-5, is DGGITQSPKYLFRKEGQNVTLSCEQNLNHDAMYWYRQDPGQGLRLIYYSQIVNDFQKGDIAEGYSVSREKKESFPLTVTSAQKNPTAFYLCASSSPGTGNGPQETQYFGPGTRLLVL.

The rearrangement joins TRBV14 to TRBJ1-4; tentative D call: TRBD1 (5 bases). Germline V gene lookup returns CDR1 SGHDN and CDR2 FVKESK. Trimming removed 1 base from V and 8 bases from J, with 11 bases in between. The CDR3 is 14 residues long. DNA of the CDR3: TGTGCCAGCAGCCAAGGGGGCTTGGGGGAAAAACTGTTTTTT. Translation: CASSQGGLGEKLFF.

The CDR3 protein is CASSPRGGAGNEQFF. CDR3 coding DNA: TGTGCCAGCAGCCCCCGAGGGGGGGCGGGAAATGAGCAGTTCTTC. This chain joins TRBV9 and TRBJ2-1, with a tentative D call TRBD2 (7 bases). The CDR3 extends over 15 amino acids. Germline CDR1 SGDLS, CDR2 YYNGEE. Trimming pared 4 bases from V and 7 bases from J, leaving 18 bases between.

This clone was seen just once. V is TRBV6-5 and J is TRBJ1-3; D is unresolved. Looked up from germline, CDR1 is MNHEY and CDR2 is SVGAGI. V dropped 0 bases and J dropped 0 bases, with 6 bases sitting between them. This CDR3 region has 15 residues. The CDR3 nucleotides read TGTGCCAGCAGTTACTCGGAGGTCTCTGGAAACACCATATATTTT. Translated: CASSYSEVSGNTIYF.

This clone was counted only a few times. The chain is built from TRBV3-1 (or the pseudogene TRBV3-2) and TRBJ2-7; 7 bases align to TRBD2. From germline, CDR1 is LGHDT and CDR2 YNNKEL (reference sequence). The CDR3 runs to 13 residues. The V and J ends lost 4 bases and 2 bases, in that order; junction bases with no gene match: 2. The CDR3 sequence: CASSREGPYEQYF. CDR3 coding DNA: TGTGCCAGCAGCCGGGAGGGCCCCTACGAGCAGTACTTC.

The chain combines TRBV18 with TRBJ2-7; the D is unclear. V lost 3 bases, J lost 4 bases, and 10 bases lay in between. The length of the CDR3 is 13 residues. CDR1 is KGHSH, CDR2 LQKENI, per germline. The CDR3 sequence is CASSPTPLYEQYV. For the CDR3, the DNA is TGTGCCAGCTCACCCACCCCCCTATACGAGCAGTACGTC.

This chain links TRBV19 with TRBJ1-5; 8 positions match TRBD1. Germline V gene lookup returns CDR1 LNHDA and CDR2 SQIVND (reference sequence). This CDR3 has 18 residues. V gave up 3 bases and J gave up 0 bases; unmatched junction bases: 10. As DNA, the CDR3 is TGTGCCAGTAGTATCCGTCGGACAGGGCGGGATAGCAATCAGCCCCAGCATTTT. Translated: CASSIRRTGRDSNQPQHF.

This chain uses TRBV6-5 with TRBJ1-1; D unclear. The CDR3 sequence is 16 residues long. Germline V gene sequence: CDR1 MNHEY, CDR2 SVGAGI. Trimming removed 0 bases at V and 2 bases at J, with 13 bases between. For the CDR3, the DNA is TGTGCCAGCAGTTACTCGCGCAATCAGGCTAACACTGAAGCTTTCTTT. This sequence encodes CASSYSRNQANTEAFF.

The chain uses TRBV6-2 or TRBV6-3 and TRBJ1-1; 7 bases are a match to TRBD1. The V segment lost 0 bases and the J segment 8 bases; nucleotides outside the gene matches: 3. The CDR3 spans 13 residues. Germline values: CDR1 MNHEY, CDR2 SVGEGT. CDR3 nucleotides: TGTGCCAGCAGTTACTCGACCAGGGGGGAAGCTTTCTTT. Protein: CASSYSTRGEAFF.

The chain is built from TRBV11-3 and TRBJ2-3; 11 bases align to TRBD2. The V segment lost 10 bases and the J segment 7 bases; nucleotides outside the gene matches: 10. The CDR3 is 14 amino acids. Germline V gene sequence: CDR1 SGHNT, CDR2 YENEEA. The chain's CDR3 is CATSSGRASNTQYF. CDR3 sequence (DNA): TGTGCCACCAGTAGCGGGAGGGCCTCTAATACGCAGTATTTT.

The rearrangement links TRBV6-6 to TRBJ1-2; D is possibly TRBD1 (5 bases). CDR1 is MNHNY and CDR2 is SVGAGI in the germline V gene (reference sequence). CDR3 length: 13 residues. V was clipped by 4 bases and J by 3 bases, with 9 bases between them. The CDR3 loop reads CASSLEGYYGYTF. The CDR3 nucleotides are TGTGCCAGCAGTTTGGAGGGGTACTATGGCTACACCTTC.

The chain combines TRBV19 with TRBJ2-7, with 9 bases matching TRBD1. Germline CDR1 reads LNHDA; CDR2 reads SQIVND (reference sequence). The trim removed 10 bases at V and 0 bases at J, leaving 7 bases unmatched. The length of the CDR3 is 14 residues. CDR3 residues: CATGATGGSYEQYF. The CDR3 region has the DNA TGTGCCACCGGAGCGACAGGGGGCTCCTACGAGCAGTACTTC.

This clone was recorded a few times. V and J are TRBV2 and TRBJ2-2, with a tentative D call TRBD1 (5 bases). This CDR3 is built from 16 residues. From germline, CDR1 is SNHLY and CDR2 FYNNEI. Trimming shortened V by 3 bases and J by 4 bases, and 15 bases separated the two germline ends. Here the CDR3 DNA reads TGTGCCAGCAGTGAGGGGCCCTCGGTGGCCACCGGGGAGCTGTTTTTT. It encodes CASSEGPSVATGELFF.